This TCR beta chain was observed in a study of regulatory T cells in long-lasting Graves disease. This clonotype was seen a few times. Time point noted: persistent/refractory GD, antithyroid drugs over 5 years with positive TRAb. PBMC RNA served as the TCR library source. The ends were cut back, 3 bases at V and 4 bases at J, with 12 bases in the middle. CDR3 size: 14 residues. The germline CDR1 and CDR2 sequences are MGHDK and SYGVNS. Libraries of TCR beta came from iRepertoire HTBI primers plus Arm-PCR of CDR3 regions. TCRdb fed the multiplex PCR reads into MiXCR, producing one record per CDR3 protein. Here the sample spans approximately 400,000 distinct CDR3 sequences, around 20% being singletons.

The rearrangement uses TRBV25-1 and TRBJ1-1; D is undetermined. This TCR was sampled from a female donor with Graves disease. The sequenced sample was peripheral blood mononuclear cells (PBMCs), obtained when the disease was refractory, from a patient treated with antithyroid drugs. The CDR3 region has the DNA TGTGCCAGCAGTGAGAGTGGGGTGAGCACTGAAGCTTTCTTT. Translation gives CASSESGVSTEAFF.